The 26 T cell receptor beta chains listed next were all sequenced from one sample in a study of blood T cells in healthy people across ages. A J-beta primer mix and a sample-barcoded 5' primer were used in a second PCR of roughly 6 to 12 cycles. TCRdb processed the 5' RACE reads anew with MiXCR; each CDR3 protein has one entry. This table has some 920,000 distinct CDR3 sequences, just over 50% appearing once. Sequencing input: blood. Receptor source: a woman in her sixties in good health.

The chain joins TRBV4-1 to TRBJ1-2; D is perhaps TRBD1 (6 bases). Trimming removed 3 bases from V and 5 bases from J, with 22 bases in between. Germline values: CDR1 MGHRA, CDR2 YSYEKL. The CDR3 sequence is 17 residues long. The CDR3 sequence is CASSQLEGVGKGYGYTF. CDR3 nucleotide sequence: TGCGCCAGCAGCCAGTTGGAGGGGGTTGGGAAGGGTTATGGCTACACCTTC.

Only one count was recorded for this clonotype. The V call is TRBV5-3, the J call TRBJ1-6, with a tentative D call TRBD1 (5 bases). TRBV5-3 is classed as an ORF, of uncertain function. Trimming removed 4 bases at V and 5 bases at J, with 22 bases between. The CDR3 totals 18 residues. CDR3 nucleotides: TGTGCCAGAAGCGGATATCGGGACCGAAAATGGAATAATTCACCCCTCCACTTT. It is translated as CARSGYRDRKWNNSPLHF.

The rearrangement joins TRBV12-3 or TRBV12-4 to TRBJ2-1; D is perhaps TRBD1 (6 bases). V was shortened by 3 bases and J by 5 bases, with 11 bases between the two germline ends. The CDR3 loop spans 14 amino acids. The CDR3 DNA reads as TGTGCCAGCAGTTTTCTGGGGGCTGACAATGAGCAGTTCTTC. Protein product: CASSFLGADNEQFF.

This rearrangement joins TRBV7-9 to TRBJ2-5, with TRBD2 matching over 12 bases. J lost 1 base, V lost 1 base, and 4 bases had no gene match. This CDR3 is 17 amino acids long. CDR1 and CDR2 from the germline V gene are SEHNR and FQNEAQ (reference sequence). CDR3 nucleotides: TGTGCCAGCAGCTTAGGACTAGCGGGGGCCGGCCAAGAGACCCAGTACTTC. It translates to CASSLGLAGAGQETQYF.

This rearrangement joins TRBV28 to TRBJ1-5, with D maybe TRBD1 (5 bases). The V gene's germline CDR1 is MDHEN and CDR2 SYDVKM. Trimming cost V 6 bases and J 2 bases, with 14 bases left between them. The CDR3 consists of 15 residues. The CDR3 coding sequence is TGTGCCAGCAGCCGGGACCCTTTGCGCAATCAGCCCCAGCATTTT. It codes for CASSRDPLRNQPQHF.

The rearrangement links TRBV28 to TRBJ2-5, with D perhaps matching TRBD1 or TRBD2 (6 bases each). The germline CDR1 and CDR2 sequences are MDHEN and SYDVKM. Trimming cost V 6 bases and J 11 bases, with 22 bases left between them. The CDR3 sequence is 14 residues long. In DNA form, the CDR3 reads TGTGCCAGCAGCCCTGGGGGGCCCCAGATAGAGCAGTACTTC. It encodes CASSPGGPQIEQYF.

This clonotype was detected only once. V gene TRBV3-1 combines with J gene TRBJ2-5; TRBD2 might be the D (5 bases). Per germline, CDR1 LGHDT and CDR2 YNNKEL (reference sequence). This CDR3 spans 14 amino acids. With 2 bases removed from V and 7 bases from J, the gap between germline ends came to 14 bases. The CDR3 DNA sequence: TGTGCCAGCAGCCAAAATTGGAGAGGAGGGACCCAGTACTTC. This codes for CASSQNWRGGTQYF.

This chain connects TRBV3-1 to TRBJ2-7; D gene uncertain. The CDR3 is made up of 14 amino acids. The germline V gene has CDR1 LGHDT and CDR2 YNNKEL (reference sequence). Trimming shortened V by 3 bases and J by 0 bases, and 9 bases separated the two germline ends. For the CDR3, the DNA is TGTGCCAGCAGCCAGCCCCTAACCTCCTACGAGCAGTACTTC. Residues: CASSQPLTSYEQYF.

This clonotype was counted between two and nine times. This rearrangement joins TRBV14 to TRBJ2-7; TRBD1 agrees at 7 bases. Trimming at V came to 5 bases and at J to 1 base, leaving 5 bases not matched to a gene. Germline CDR1 and CDR2: SGHDN and FVKESK. The CDR3 has 14 residues. The CDR3 loop reads CASSKTGASYEQYF. DNA for the CDR3: TGTGCCAGCAGCAAAACAGGGGCTTCCTACGAGCAGTACTTC.

This clonotype was seen more than once but under ten times. The V and J genes are TRBV6-5 and TRBJ1-6; D unclear. The V end was cut by 6 bases, the J end by 8 bases, with 14 bases between. Germline V gene lookup returns CDR1 MNHEY and CDR2 SVGAGI. There are 14 residues in the CDR3. CDR3 amino acids: CASRTRVEDSPLHF. CDR3 bases: TGTGCCAGCAGGACCCGGGTCGAGGATTCACCCCTCCACTTT.

This chain joins TRBV4-2 and TRBJ2-3; no firm D call. Germline V CDR1 and CDR2: LGHNA, YNFKEQ. V dropped 0 bases and J dropped 2 bases, with 9 bases sitting between them. The CDR3 extends over 15 amino acids. The CDR3 loop reads CASSQEGRVTDTQYF. CDR3 bases: TGTGCCAGCAGCCAAGAAGGAAGGGTCACAGATACGCAGTATTTT.

The chain links TRBV5-1 to TRBJ1-2, with a tentative D call TRBD1 (6 bases). V lost 5 bases and J 6 bases, leaving 29 bases between the germline ends. The germline V gene has CDR1 SGHRS and CDR2 YFSETQ. The CDR3 spans 18 residues. In DNA form, the CDR3 reads TGCGCCAGCAGTTATTTAAGGGGGATGGCCAAGTTGGCCGATGGCTACACCTTC. Encoded protein: CASSYLRGMAKLADGYTF.

This clonotype has only a few counts. V and J are TRBV11-1 and TRBJ1-6, with D possibly matching TRBD1 (5 bases). CDR1 and CDR2 from the germline V gene are SGHAT and FQDESV (reference sequence). V lost 2 bases and J lost 9, with 11 bases in between. The CDR3 runs to 14 residues. CDR3 loop: CASSLPGNSSPLHF. In DNA form, the CDR3 reads TGTGCCAGCAGCTTACCAGGGAACAGTTCACCCCTCCACTTT. Full variable domain (remainder filled in from reference TRBV11-1 and TRBJ1-6): EAEVAQSPRYKITEKSQAVAFWCDPISGHATLYWYRQILGQGPELLVQFQDESVVDDSQLPKDRFSAERLKGVDSTLKIQPAELGDSAMYLCASSLPGNSSPLHFGNGTRLTVT.

This clonotype was seen a few times. The chain links TRBV29-1 to TRBJ1-4, with a tentative D call TRBD1 (6 bases). Germline CDR1 and CDR2: SQVTM and ANQGSEA. Trimming left V 6 bases short and J 7 bases short, with 15 bases between. The CDR3 runs 13 residues. The CDR3 DNA reads TGCAGCGTCCGCGGGGGAGGGGGTGAAAAACTGTTTTTT. This sequence encodes CSVRGGGGEKLFF.

This chain links TRBV7-2 with TRBJ2-1; weak D call: TRBD1 (6 bases). V lost 0 bases to trimming and J lost 6 bases, with 9 bases between them. CDR3 length: 14 amino acids. The germline V gene has CDR1 SGHTA and CDR2 FQGNSA. The CDR3 is CASSLAIGGNEQFF. CDR3 DNA sequence: TGTGCCAGCAGCTTAGCGATAGGGGGCAATGAGCAGTTCTTC. The full variable domain, in which reference TRBV7-2 and TRBJ2-1 provide the parts outside the CDR3, is GAGVSQSPSNKVTEKGKDVELRCDPISGHTALYWYRQSLGQGLEFLIYFQGNSAPDKSGLPSDRFSAERTGGSVSTLTIQRTQQEDSAVYLCASSLAIGGNEQFFGPGTRLTVL.

This clonotype was counted a few times. The chain joins TRBV12-3 or TRBV12-4 to TRBJ1-5, with a possible D match to TRBD1 (5 bases). The CDR3 totals 15 residues. V was shortened by 6 bases and J by 7 bases, with 19 bases between the two germline ends. Here the CDR3 reads CASSPGPSSGQPQHF. For the CDR3, the DNA is TGTGCCAGCAGCCCGGGGCCAAGTTCGGGGCAGCCCCAGCATTTT.

This clonotype was picked up a small number of times. J is TRBJ2-3 and V is TRBV29-1, with D unclear. This CDR3 contains 12 residues. Germline V lookup: CDR1 SQVTM, CDR2 ANQGSEA. The V end was cut by 7 bases, the J end by 0 bases, with 8 bases between. CDR3 in amino acids: CSEKGSTDTQYF. Here the CDR3 DNA reads TGCAGCGAGAAAGGGAGCACAGATACGCAGTATTTT.

The V call is TRBV7-9, the J call TRBJ2-1; TRBD2 matches at 11 bases. Germline trimming cut 5 bases from V and 6 bases from J; bases unmatched to any gene: 3. The germline gives CDR1 SEHNR, CDR2 FQNEAQ (reference sequence). CDR3 size: 14 residues. The CDR3 nucleotides read TGTGCCAGCAGCATTAGCGGGAGGGCCAATGAGCAGTTCTTC. Amino acid sequence: CASSISGRANEQFF.

This clonotype was seen ten or more times. This chain joins TRBV4-2 and TRBJ2-6, with D perhaps matching TRBD1 (6 bases). The CDR3 runs 18 residues. The V gene's germline CDR1 is LGHNA and CDR2 YNFKEQ. Trimming took off 4 bases at V and 0 bases at J, with 16 bases between the two ends. The CDR3 region has the DNA TGTGCCAGCAGCCGGAAGACAGGAACGGACTCTGGGGCCAACGTCCTGACTTTC. Translating it yields CASSRKTGTDSGANVLTF.

This clonotype was seen once. The J gene is TRBJ1-1, the V gene TRBV20-1; weak D call: TRBD1 (6 bases). Per germline, CDR1 DFQATT and CDR2 SNEGSKA (reference sequence). V lost 2 bases to trimming and J lost 4 bases, with 14 bases between them. The CDR3 spans 14 residues. The CDR3 loop is CSARSGQWGTEAFF. In DNA form, the CDR3 reads TGCAGTGCTAGATCTGGACAGTGGGGCACTGAAGCTTTCTTT.

This chain connects TRBV20-1 to TRBJ2-5, with D unclear. The end of the DNA is better explained by TRBJ2-7, so the J call may be wrong. This CDR3 is 13 amino acids long. Germline CDR1 DFQATT, CDR2 SNEGSKA (reference sequence). In DNA form, the CDR3 reads TGCAGTGCTAGGAGAGGAAACATCTACGAGCAGTACTTC. This encodes CSARRGNIYEQYF.

This clonotype has more than one count but fewer than ten. The V and J genes are TRBV20-1 and TRBJ2-1; the D gene is possibly TRBD2 (5 bases). The CDR3 is 16 amino acids. Between the trimmed V and J ends, which lost 0 bases and 5 bases, there was a span of 17 bases. Germline V CDR1 and CDR2: DFQATT, SNEGSKA (reference sequence). CDR3 coding DNA: TGCAGTGCTAGAGATATCGGACTTACATTCGACAATGAGCAGTTCTTC. Translation: CSARDIGLTFDNEQFF.

The rearrangement links TRBV10-1 to TRBJ2-5; 8 nucleotides line up with TRBD2. The DNA end favors TRBJ2-7, so the J call may be wrong. This CDR3 is built from 15 residues. CDR1 WNHNN and CDR2 SYGVQD come from the germline V gene (reference sequence). The CDR3 DNA sequence: TGCGCCAGCAGTGAGTATAGCGGGATATCCTACGAGCAGTACTTC. Its translation is CASSEYSGISYEQYF.

The chain couples TRBV4-1 to TRBJ2-7; TRBD2 matches at 10 bases. Germline V gene data show CDR1 as MGHRA and CDR2 as YSYEKL. This CDR3 is 17 amino acids long. J lost 0 bases, V lost 3 bases, and 8 bases had no gene match. This CDR3 is CASSHLLAGESSYEQYF. CDR3 bases: TGCGCCAGCAGCCACCTTCTAGCGGGAGAGAGCTCCTACGAGCAGTACTTC.

The chain carries TRBV20-1 and TRBJ2-5, with 7 bases lining up with TRBD2. The trim removed 3 bases at V and 11 bases at J, leaving 15 bases unmatched. Germline-derived CDR1 and CDR2 are DFQATT and SNEGSKA (reference sequence). This CDR3 contains 14 residues. The CDR3 coding sequence is TGCAGTGCTAGTTCGGGGGAGGGCTTGGATGAGCAGTACTTC. It specifies CSASSGEGLDEQYF.

This clonotype was seen repeatedly, ten times or more. The V gene is TRBV7-2, the J gene TRBJ2-7; 10 positions agree with TRBD2. The germline CDR1 and CDR2 sequences are SGHTA and FQGNSA. The CDR3 totals 17 residues. Trimming cost V 1 base and J 4 bases; bases outside gene matches: 10. The CDR3 bases are TGTGCCAGCAGCTTAGAAGCGGGAGGGCCTTGGGGGTACGAGCAGTACTTC. It specifies CASSLEAGGPWGYEQYF.